This paragraph covers one T cell receptor (beta chain) sequence. Its antigen is undetermined. There are 12 residues in the CDR3. Germline-derived CDR1 and CDR2 are SQVTM and ANQGSEA. Trimming at V came to 6 bases and at J to 6 bases, leaving 2 bases not matched to a gene. Researchers ran the PCR with 60 Vbeta and 13 Jbeta primers. The protocol was immunoSEQ multiplex PCR, while the TCRdb copy is restricted to in-frame clones and leaves out a portion. Of 60,000 to 80,000 clones in the sample, around four fifths were seen once. This entry comes from a study of cytomegalovirus exposure and HLA in healthy donors. The overall study: A prior analysis found around 110 million unique TCR beta sequences from roughly 180 million T cells. General observations from the study: Immune exposure was documented only through CMV serostatus. Clonal expansion was found to be greater in HLA-associated TCR beta chains than in equally common others in a later analysis.

This chain connects TRBV29-1 to TRBJ2-7, with TRBD2 matching over 13 bases. The sample was PBMCs. This receptor was identified in a girl aged 10 to 17 in good health and CMV-seropositive. CDR3 in amino acids: CSVLAGGLEQYF. In DNA form, the CDR3 reads TGCAGCGTACTAGCGGGGGGGCTCGAGCAGTACTTC.